These 22 T cell receptor beta chains were sequenced from one sample in a study of shared clonotypes between healthy human individuals. Sequencing was performed with immunoSEQ multiplex PCR; in TCRdb, only in-frame clones are kept and a portion is missing. The sample carries 97,000 or so clones, roughly 50% recorded once. The sample comprised PBMCs. Source of these receptors: a woman aged 40 to 49 in good health. Some clones in this sample may be carry-over from other donors' samples.

V and J are TRBV30 and TRBJ2-7; D is unclear. The CDR3 is 13 residues long. V lost 6 bases and J lost 2, with 14 bases in between. CDR1 and CDR2 from the germline V gene are GTSNPN and SVGIG (reference sequence). CDR3: CACETEAAYEQYF. DNA of the CDR3: TGTGCCTGCGAGACTGAAGCTGCCTACGAGCAGTACTTC.

This clone was recorded a few times. This may come from a read error, since a much larger clone is one base off. The CDR3 sequence is CASTLTGQGGEDAQYF. The DNA of the CDR3 is TGTGCCAGCACTCTAACGGGACAGGGGGGCGAGGATGCGCAGTATTTT. The V and J genes are TRBV6-6 and TRBJ2-3; TRBD1 agrees at 11 bases. Germline loops: CDR1 MNHNY, CDR2 SVGAGI (reference sequence). J gave up 10 bases and V 7 bases, and 16 bases lay outside the gene matches. The length of the CDR3 is 16 residues.

J is TRBJ2-7 and V is TRBV6-1, with D perhaps TRBD1 (8 bases). The germline gives CDR1 MNHNS, CDR2 SASEGT. The ends were cut back, 10 bases at V and 0 bases at J, with 16 bases in the middle. This CDR3 comprises 14 residues. CDR3 sequence: CANRGGAFSYEQYF. The CDR3 DNA follows: TGTGCCAACAGGGGGGGGGCCTTCTCCTACGAGCAGTACTTC.

CDR3: CAIKLKASGNTIYF. DNA for the CDR3: TGTGCCATCAAGCTGAAGGCCTCTGGAAACACCATATATTTT. J is TRBJ1-3 and V is TRBV10-3; D call uncertain. V lost 7 bases and J lost 0, with 10 bases in between. Germline assignment: CDR1 ENHRY and CDR2 SYGVKD. The CDR3 is made up of 14 amino acids.

This clone was seen ten or more times. The V gene is TRBV2, the J gene TRBJ2-7; D may be TRBD1 (6 bases). V shed 11 bases and J shed 7 bases, with 24 bases lying between them. Germline CDR1 is SNHLY and CDR2 is FYNNEI. CDR3 size: 14 residues. CDR3 coding DNA: TGTGCCTGCCTTAGATCAGACAGGCCGTTGGAGCAGTACTTC. It translates to CACLRSDRPLEQYF. The complete variable domain, with remaining parts taken from reference TRBV2 and TRBJ2-7, reads EPEVTQTPSHQVTQMGQEVILRCVPISNHLYFYWYRQILGQKVEFLVSFYNNEISEKSEIFDDQFSVERPDGSNFTLKIRSTKLEDSAMYFCACLRSDRPLEQYFGPGTRLTVT.

In its sample, this clone was seen many times. This chain links TRBV5-6 with TRBJ1-5, with D tentatively TRBD1 (6 bases). Germline V gene lookup returns CDR1 SGHDT and CDR2 YYEEEE. The length of the CDR3 is 14 residues. V gave up 1 base and J gave up 3 bases, with 8 bases separating them. The CDR3, as DNA: TGTGCCAGCAGCTTGAGGGGGAACAATCAGCCCCAGCATTTT. This translates into CASSLRGNNQPQHF. Full variable domain (missing parts from reference TRBV5-6 and TRBJ1-5): DAGVTQSPTHLIKTRGQQVTLRCSPKSGHDTVSWYQQALGQGPQFIFQYYEEEERQRGNFPDRFSGHQFPNYSSELNVNALLLGDSALYLCASSLRGNNQPQHFGDGTRLSIL.

The rearrangement uses TRBV11-2 and TRBJ1-1; D gene ambiguous. Germline V CDR1 and CDR2: SGHAT, FQNNGV. Trimming stripped 1 base from V and 10 bases from J, with 7 bases between. The CDR3 runs to 11 residues. CDR3 bases: TGTGCCAGCAGCTTAGGGGTTGGAGCTTTCTTT. Translated: CASSLGVGAFF.

Remarks on this clone: The final CDR3 position lacks the conserved phenylalanine or tryptophan, pointing to a likely read error. Because the CDR3's place on the DNA is in doubt, the DNA is left out and the CDR3 is given as listed by TCRdb. The V call is TRBV4-1, the J call TRBJ2-3; the tabulated D call, TRBD2, remains unverified against the DNA. The germline V gene encodes CDR1 MGHRA and CDR2 YSYEKL. The CDR3 has 10 amino acids, counting both end residues. CDR3 amino acids: CASSQDRVLQ.

The CDR3 reads CASRQPTGEQYF. Here the CDR3 DNA reads TGTGCCAGCAGACAGCCGACAGGGGAGCAGTACTTC. The rearrangement links TRBV28 to TRBJ2-5, with 8 bases fitting TRBD1. Germline V gene sequence: CDR1 MDHEN, CDR2 SYDVKM. The J segment lost 11 bases and the V segment lost 6 bases, leaving 8 bases of the junction unmatched. This CDR3 region has 12 residues.

This clone was detected ten times or more. This chain connects TRBV30 to TRBJ1-1; TRBD1 aligns across 9 bases. From germline, CDR1 is GTSNPN and CDR2 SVGIG (reference sequence). CDR3 length: 17 residues. Unmatched junction bases numbered 9, after V lost 1 base and J lost 0 bases. CDR3 sequence (DNA): TGTGCCTGGAGTGCGAGTGGGACAGGGAGGGTGAACACTGAAGCTTTCTTT. Its translation: CAWSASGTGRVNTEAFF.

V usage is TRBV18 and J usage is TRBJ2-5, with D tentatively TRBD1 or TRBD2 (5 bases each). The J call may be incorrect, as the DNA end agrees better with TRBJ2-7. The CDR3 runs to 16 residues. Germline V gene lookup returns CDR1 KGHSH and CDR2 LQKENI. CDR3 in DNA: TGTGCCAGCTCGTCCGGGACGGGGTCTTTCTCCTACGAGCAGTACTTC. It yields the protein CASSSGTGSFSYEQYF.

About this clone itself: A single base separates this from a much larger clone, so it may be a read error. This sample also contains other DNA sequences that code for the same CDR3. This chain connects TRBV5-1 to TRBJ2-3; no definite D call. This CDR3 is built from 14 residues. Germline CDR1 SGHRS, CDR2 YFSETQ. This CDR3 is CASSLDLSTDTQYF. The CDR3 region has the DNA TGCGCCAGCAGCCTTGACCTAAGCACAGATACGCAATATTTT.

CDR3 amino acids: CASSLEGFPNEKLFF. As DNA, the CDR3 is TGTGCCAGCAGCTTGGAAGGGTTCCCTAATGAAAAACTGTTTTTT. The chain employs TRBV5-4 and TRBJ1-4; the D is unclear. The CDR3 covers 15 residues. Trimming shortened V by 0 bases and J by 3 bases, and 9 bases separated the two germline ends. Germline CDR1 and CDR2: SGHNT and YYREEE (reference sequence).

A note on this clone: An end of the junction differs from the germline gene, which may be a read error. The rearrangement uses TRBV4-1 and TRBJ2-3; 7 bases fit TRBD2. This CDR3 contains 16 residues. The V gene's germline CDR1 is MGHRA and CDR2 YSYEKL. In DNA, the CDR3 is TGTGCCAGCAGCCAAATCAGCGGGGCTAGCACAGATACGCAGTATTTT. This sequence encodes CASSQISGASTDTQYF.

This clone was observed a few times. V is TRBV5-1 and J is TRBJ2-7; tentatively, D is TRBD2 (5 bases). V was shortened by 0 bases and J by 2 bases, with 15 bases between the two germline ends. Looked up from germline, CDR1 is SGHRS and CDR2 is YFSETQ. The CDR3 is 16 amino acids. CDR3 bases: TGCGCCAGCAGCTTGGCGGGGATCCAAACGGCCTACGAGCAGTACTTC. It codes for CASSLAGIQTAYEQYF.

The V and J genes are TRBV19 and TRBJ2-1, with D perhaps TRBD2 (5 bases). This CDR3 is built from 13 residues. Per germline, CDR1 LNHDA and CDR2 SQIVND (reference sequence). V dropped 3 bases and J dropped 6 bases, with 9 bases sitting between them. CDR3 bases: TGTGCCAGTAGTATGGGAGACTTCAATGAGCAGTTCTTC. The encoded protein is CASSMGDFNEQFF.

A few counts support this clone. The chain employs TRBV29-1 and TRBJ1-2, with D tentatively TRBD1 (5 bases). V lost 7 bases and J 1 base, leaving 16 bases between the germline ends. The CDR3 totals 14 residues. Germline CDR1 reads SQVTM; CDR2 reads ANQGSEA. As DNA, the CDR3 is TGCAGCGCGGCGGACATCTCAATTAACTATGGCTACACCTTC. Its protein product is CSAADISINYGYTF.

This clone was detected ten times or more. The CDR3 is CAKTSGRYEQYF. The CDR3 coding sequence is TGCGCCAAAACTAGCGGGAGGTACGAGCAGTACTTC. V gene TRBV10-1 combines with J gene TRBJ2-7, with 12 bases fitting TRBD2. Looked up from germline, CDR1 is WNHNN and CDR2 is SYGVQD (reference sequence). V lost 10 bases and J lost 4; bases outside the gene matches: 2. CDR3 size: 12 residues.

DNA of the CDR3: TGTGCCTGGAGTGGAGGGGACGAGCAGTACTTC. This encodes CAWSGGDEQYF. The chain combines TRBV30 with TRBJ2-7; possibly TRBD1 or TRBD2 for D (5 bases each). The germline V gene has CDR1 GTSNPN and CDR2 SVGIG (reference sequence). The length of the CDR3 is 11 residues. The V end lost 1 base, the J end lost 5 bases, and 6 bases lay between the germline ends.

This clone was counted ten times or more. The chain couples TRBV5-4 to TRBJ2-7; D tentatively reads TRBD1 or TRBD2 (5 bases each). The V gene's germline CDR1 is SGHNT and CDR2 YYREEE (reference sequence). V was trimmed by 4 bases and J by 3 bases, leaving 14 bases between them. CDR3 size: 14 residues. The CDR3 region has the DNA TGTGCCAGCAGCCAACCGGGACCGCGCTACGAGCAGTACTTC. Its translation is CASSQPGPRYEQYF.

About this clone: A read error is the likely source, as a far larger clone sits one nucleotide away. The sample holds other DNA sequences that translate to the same CDR3. The chain links TRBV30 to TRBJ1-5, with 8 bases identical to TRBD1. Per germline, CDR1 GTSNPN and CDR2 SVGIG (reference sequence). V lost 2 bases, J lost 7 bases, and 10 bases stayed unmatched. The CDR3 consists of 15 residues. The CDR3, as DNA: TGTGCCTGGAGTAAGGACAGGGCTTTTTTGCAGCCCCAGCATTTT. Amino acid sequence: CAWSKDRAFLQPQHF.

The genes are TRBV29-1 and TRBJ1-1; D is unclear. Germline V gene lookup returns CDR1 SQVTM and CDR2 ANQGSEA. The CDR3 is 13 amino acids. V lost 2 bases and J lost 3, with 10 bases in between. The CDR3 protein is CSVESDIYTEAFF. Here the CDR3 DNA reads TGCAGCGTTGAATCCGACATTTACACTGAAGCTTTCTTT.